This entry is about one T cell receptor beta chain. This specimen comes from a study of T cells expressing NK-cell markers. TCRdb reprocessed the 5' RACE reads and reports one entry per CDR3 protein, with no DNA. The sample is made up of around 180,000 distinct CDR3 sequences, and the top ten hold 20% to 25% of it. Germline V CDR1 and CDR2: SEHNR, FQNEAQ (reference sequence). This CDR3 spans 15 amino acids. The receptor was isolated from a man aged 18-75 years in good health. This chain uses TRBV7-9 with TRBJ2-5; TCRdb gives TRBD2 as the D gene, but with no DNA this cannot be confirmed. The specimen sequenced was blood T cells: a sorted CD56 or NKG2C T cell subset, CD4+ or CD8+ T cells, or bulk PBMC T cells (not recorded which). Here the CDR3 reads CASSLSLAVGETQYF.